The rows below give T cell receptor beta chains drawn from one sample of a study of early T cells in non-severe SARS-CoV-2 infection. TCRdb reprocessed the 5' RACE reads via MiXCR and lists one record per CDR3 protein. The sample holds 65,000 to 80,000 distinct CDR3 sequences, 10% to 15% seen once. Material for sequencing was whole blood. These receptors all come from an adult who was a healthcare worker with PCR-confirmed SARS-CoV-2 infection or an uninfected control (not recorded which). CDR3s include the opening cysteine and the closing phenylalanine or tryptophan. Each record gives: J gene, V gene, clone size, D gene, CDR3 DNA, CDR3 protein. A D gene is named only where the DNA matches it firmly. Some rows mark clone size as missing; the rest say once, few, many or name a class of expanded clone.

>TRBJ2-3|TRBV29-1|few|TRBD2
TGCAGCGTTGAACTAGGCGGGGGTGGAGATACGCAGTATTTT
CSVELGGGGDTQYF
>TRBJ2-7|TRBV9|many|TRBD1
TGTGCCAGCAGCCCTCACATGGACAGGGGCTACGAGCAGTACTTC
CASSPHMDRGYEQYF
>TRBJ2-5|TRBV5-1|many|NA
TGCGCCAGCAGCTTGGGTGCCCAAGAGACCCAGTACTTC
CASSLGAQETQYF
>TRBJ2-5|TRBV6-2/TRBV6-3|many|NA
TGTGCCAGCAGTTATATCCAGCAAGAGACCCAGTACTTC
CASSYIQQETQYF
>TRBJ1-1|TRBV5-5|NA|TRBD1
TGTGCCAGCAGCCACGGACAGGGAAGGATGAACACTGAAGCTTTCTTT
CASSHGQGRMNTEAFF
>TRBJ2-7|TRBV28|NA|NA
TGTGCCAGCACCCGGACAGTAAACTACGAGCAGTACTTC
CASTRTVNYEQYF
>TRBJ1-6|TRBV7-2|few|NA
TGTGCCAGCAGCGGGGGCGGACCCCTCCACTTT
CASSGGGPLHF
>TRBJ2-7|TRBV10-3|NA|TRBD1
TGTGCCATCAGTGTGCAACAGGGGTACGAGCAGTACTTC
CAISVQQGYEQYF
>TRBJ2-7|TRBV18|many|NA
TGTGCCAGCTCACCATACCGGGACACTTACGAGCAGTACTTC
CASSPYRDTYEQYF
>TRBJ2-4|TRBV7-6|few|TRBD2
TGTGCCAGCAGCTTATACCGCGGGAGGGGGGACAAAAACATTCAGTACTTC
CASSLYRGRGDKNIQYF
>TRBJ2-7|TRBV6-6|NA|NA
TGTGCCAGCAGTTACTCGGGCGCCCGGTACGAGCAGTACTTC
CASSYSGARYEQYF
>TRBJ2-3|TRBV7-9|once|TRBD1
TGTGCCAGCAGCCGACCCGGGACAGCAACAGATACGCAGTATTTT
CASSRPGTATDTQYF
>TRBJ2-5|TRBV20-1|many|NA
TGCAGTGCTCCGGGCCGATACCAAGAGACCCAGTACTTC
CSAPGRYQETQYF
>TRBJ1-2|TRBV29-1|few|NA
TGCAGCGTTTATATAATCAACTATGGCTACACCTTC
CSVYIINYGYTF
>TRBJ1-2|TRBV10-3|few|TRBD1
TGTGCCATCAGTGAGGACAGGGGATACGGCTACACCTTC
CAISEDRGYGYTF
>TRBJ2-2|TRBV11-2|many|NA
TGTGCCAGCAGCTTAGTTCTAGGGTACCCCGGGGAGCTGTTTTTT
CASSLVLGYPGELFF
>TRBJ2-3|TRBV18|NA|NA
TGTGCCAGCTCACTCAACGGGATGGAGGGTACGCAGTATTTT
CASSLNGMEGTQYF
>TRBJ1-3|TRBV2|NA|NA
TGTGCCAGCAGTGAAGGAGGGGCTTCTGAAAACACCATATATTTT
CASSEGGASENTIYF
>TRBJ2-5|TRBV12-3/TRBV12-4|many|NA
TGTGCCAGCAGCCCGTGGGGAGAGACCCAGTACTTC
CASSPWGETQYF
>TRBJ2-7|TRBV7-8|NA|NA
TGTGCCAGCAGCTCCCGCTCAGGAGACCACTACGAGCAGTACTTC
CASSSRSGDHYEQYF
>TRBJ2-2|TRBV28|few|NA
TGTGCCAGCAGCTTAACTCAAGCCGCGAACACCGGGGAGCTGTTTTTT
CASSLTQAANTGELFF
>TRBJ1-1|TRBV12-3/TRBV12-4|many|NA
TGTGCCAGCCGGGGGCGGTCGAACACTGAAGCTTTCTTT
CASRGRSNTEAFF
>TRBJ2-1|TRBV7-9|NA|TRBD2
TGTGCCAGCAGCCTTAGCGGGTCTCACTACAATGAGCAGTTCTTC
CASSLSGSHYNEQFF
>TRBJ2-7|TRBV28|few|NA
TGTGCCAGCACCCGATACGGGACACAACCCTACGAGCAGTACTTC
CASTRYGTQPYEQYF
>TRBJ1-5|TRBV10-1|NA|NA
TGCGCCAGCAGTGAGTCTTGGAACCAGCCCCAGCATTTT
CASSESWNQPQHF
>TRBJ2-7|TRBV9|many|TRBD1
TGTGCCAGCAGCGTAGCGGACAGGGGCGCCTACGAGCAGTACTTC
CASSVADRGAYEQYF
>TRBJ2-7|TRBV6-1|NA|NA
TGTGCCAGCAGCAACGACTACGAGCAGTACTTC
CASSNDYEQYF
>TRBJ2-7|TRBV29-1|few|NA
TGCAGCGTTGAAGAAATGGGAGAAGTTAGCGAGCAGTACTTC
CSVEEMGEVSEQYF
>TRBJ2-5|TRBV7-9|many|TRBD1
TGTGCCAGCAGCTTGACAGGGGCGGAGACCCAGTACTTC
CASSLTGAETQYF
>TRBJ2-5|TRBV18|many|TRBD1
TGTGCCAGCTCCCCCGAGATCTTGGGACAGGGGGCGGAGACCCAGTACTTC
CASSPEILGQGAETQYF
>TRBJ2-1|TRBV12-3/TRBV12-4|NA|NA
TGTGCCAGCACACACGTCGGTGGCGATGAGCAGTTCTTC
CASTHVGGDEQFF
>TRBJ1-5|TRBV12-3/TRBV12-4|NA|NA
TGTGCCAGCAGTTTATATAACCAGCCCCAGCATTTT
CASSLYNQPQHF
>TRBJ2-1|TRBV9|NA|NA
TGTGCCAGCAGCCCTCGACAGAGCTCCTACAATGAGCAGTTCTTC
CASSPRQSSYNEQFF
>TRBJ2-5|TRBV20-1|many|TRBD2
TGCAGTGCTCGTGGGGCTAGCGGGGGCCCCCTGAGGGAGACCCAGTACTTC
CSARGASGGPLRETQYF
>TRBJ2-2|TRBV19|many|NA
TGTGCCAGTAGTCGAGGAGGAGGGGAGCTGTTTTTT
CASSRGGGELFF
>TRBJ2-5|TRBV2|few|NA
TGTGCCAGCCTCGAGCAGGACAGCCAAGAGACCCAGTACTTC
CASLEQDSQETQYF
>TRBJ2-7|TRBV20-1|many|NA
TGCAGTGCTAGAGGGCAGGGCTCCCTCTACGAGCAGTACTTC
CSARGQGSLYEQYF
>TRBJ1-3|TRBV9|few|NA
TGTGCCAGCAGCGTAGCAGACCGAAACACCATATATTTT
CASSVADRNTIYF
>TRBJ1-1|TRBV30|many|NA
TGTGCCTGGAGGAACTTGCCGTCCGGGATTGAAGCTTTCTTT
CAWRNLPSGIEAFF
>TRBJ1-1|TRBV7-9|NA|NA
TGTGCCAGCAGCACCCAATTTTCGACAGCCTACACTGAAGCTTTCTTT
CASSTQFSTAYTEAFF
>TRBJ2-7|TRBV27|NA|TRBD2
TGTGCCAGCAGTGAGAGCGGGAGGTTATACGAGCAGTACTTC
CASSESGRLYEQYF
>TRBJ2-7|TRBV28|few|NA
TGTGCCAGCAGTTTAGGTGGAATCCCCTACGAGCAGTACTTC
CASSLGGIPYEQYF
>TRBJ2-3|TRBV11-2|NA|NA
TGTGCCAGCAGCCCCTCCACCACAGATACGCAGTATTTT
CASSPSTTDTQYF
>TRBJ1-1|TRBV6-2/TRBV6-3|few|NA
TGTGCCAGCAGCCCGGACTGGAGAGCTTTCTTT
CASSPDWRAFF
>TRBJ1-1|TRBV12-3/TRBV12-4|few|TRBD1
TGTGCCAGCAGCGGACAGGGGGGTTTTGAAGCTTTCTTT
CASSGQGGFEAFF
>TRBJ2-3|TRBV24-1|NA|NA
TGTGCCACCAGTGACCCGAGCGCAGATACGCAGTATTTT
CATSDPSADTQYF
>TRBJ2-7|TRBV7-2|NA|NA
TGTGCCAGCAGCTCCAGAGGCGGCTACGAGCAGTACTTC
CASSSRGGYEQYF
>TRBJ1-2|TRBV12-3/TRBV12-4|few|NA
TGTGCCAGCAGTCAGACAGGCCATCGGCGGTATGGCTACACCTTC
CASSQTGHRRYGYTF
>TRBJ1-2|TRBV29-1|NA|NA
TGCAGCGCCGCACAACCCATGACCGTCAACTATGGCTACACCTTC
CSAAQPMTVNYGYTF
>TRBJ2-3|TRBV28|NA|TRBD1
TGTGCCAGCCTTGACAGGGGGAACACAGATACGCAGTATTTT
CASLDRGNTDTQYF
>TRBJ2-5|TRBV11-2|few|NA
TGTGCCAGCAGCTTCGTAGTGTGGGAGACCCAGTACTTC
CASSFVVWETQYF
>TRBJ1-2|TRBV28|many|NA
TGTGCCAGCAGCGGCTCCGGACGTACCTTCAAAGATGCGACGTATGGCTACACCTTC
CASSGSGRTFKDATYGYTF
>TRBJ2-4|TRBV5-6|few|NA
TGTGCCAGCAGCCTCGAGGACATTCAGTACTTC
CASSLEDIQYF
>TRBJ2-3|TRBV11-2|many|TRBD2
TGTGCCAGCAGCACAAAAATCCCGGGACTAGCGGTGCAGTATTTT
CASSTKIPGLAVQYF
>TRBJ2-2|TRBV7-2|few|NA
TGTGCCAGCAGACTTGGGGGGCGACAAACCGGGGAGCTGTTTTTT
CASRLGGRQTGELFF
>TRBJ1-2|TRBV5-4|few|NA
TGTGCCAGCAGCTCGGACTGGGCCCCAAGTGGGGGCTACACCTTC
CASSSDWAPSGGYTF
>TRBJ2-1|TRBV29-1|NA|NA
TGCAGCGTTGATTTATCGGGACAAGAGCAGTTCTTC
CSVDLSGQEQFF
>TRBJ2-2|TRBV12-3/TRBV12-4|many|NA
TGTGCCAGCAAGCCCTACTGGTCCTCATACACCGGGGAGCTGTTTTTT
CASKPYWSSYTGELFF